The 24 T cell receptor beta chains below come from one sample, sequenced in a study of CD8 T cells in ankylosing spondylitis. TCRdb re-called the 5' RACE reads with MiXCR, one entry per CDR3 protein. The sample holds around 250,000 distinct CDR3 sequences; around 10% are singletons and the top ten take roughly 6.8%. Sequenced input: blood, either unsorted or a sorted T cell fraction (not recorded which). These receptors were collected from a male donor with ankylosing spondylitis or in good health (not recorded which).

This clonotype was seen many times. The gene calls are TRBV28 and TRBJ2-1; 8 nucleotides agree with TRBD2. Germline V gene sequence: CDR1 MDHEN, CDR2 SYDVKM. Trimming removed 3 bases from V and 8 bases from J; junction bases left unmatched: 12. This CDR3 is built from 16 residues. CDR3 coding DNA: TGTGCCAGCAGTTTCCTTAGCGGGACGGGTTTCGATGAGCAGTTCTTC. Protein: CASSFLSGTGFDEQFF.

This clonotype was counted a few times. This chain connects TRBV7-7 to TRBJ2-2; D remains unclear. The V and J ends lost 5 bases and 0 bases respectively, with 10 bases between them. The CDR3 loop spans 15 amino acids. CDR1 SSHAT and CDR2 FNYEAQ come from the germline V gene (reference sequence). The CDR3 nucleotides are TGTGCCAGCAGCAGGGCAGTTGCGAACACCGGGGAGCTGTTTTTT. It codes for CASSRAVANTGELFF.

This clonotype was found many times. The J gene is TRBJ2-2, the V gene TRBV6-4; D unclear. This CDR3 is 14 amino acids long. The V and J ends lost 2 bases and 3 bases respectively, with 7 bases between them. Germline V gene data show CDR1 as MRHNA and CDR2 as SNTAGT. In DNA form, the CDR3 reads TGTGCCAGCAGTGACAACACACACACCGGGGAGCTGTTTTTT. It translates to CASSDNTHTGELFF.

This clonotype was observed many times. This chain joins TRBV5-1 and TRBJ1-5; 9 bases fit TRBD1. Germline V lookup: CDR1 SGHRS, CDR2 YFSETQ. The CDR3 runs 15 residues. V was clipped by 4 bases and J by 0 bases; unmatched bases: 2. The DNA of the CDR3 is TGCGCCAGCAGCATACAGGGGGCTAGCAATCAGCCCCAGCATTTT. Protein sequence: CASSIQGASNQPQHF.

The table lists this clonotype with a few counts. The chain combines TRBV11-2 with TRBJ2-1, with TRBD2 matching over 9 bases. CDR1 is SGHAT and CDR2 is FQNNGV in the germline V gene. There are 15 residues in the CDR3. With 5 bases clipped from V and 4 bases from J, the junction kept 6 bases outside the gene matches. The CDR3 DNA is TGTGCCAGCAGCCTGGAGGGACTAGCATACAATGAGCAGTTCTTC. Protein product: CASSLEGLAYNEQFF.

This clonotype was counted ten times or more. This chain connects TRBV7-7 to TRBJ2-2; 8 nucleotides agree with TRBD1. The CDR3 is 16 residues long. Germline trimming cut 2 bases from V and 4 bases from J; bases unmatched to any gene: 6. CDR1 and CDR2 from the germline V gene are SSHAT and FNYEAQ (reference sequence). CDR3 loop: CASSLRQGASTGELFF. The CDR3 DNA reads as TGTGCCAGCAGCTTACGGCAGGGGGCATCCACCGGGGAGCTGTTTTTT.

This chain's CDR3 is CASSLVEGEQYF. The CDR3 DNA is TGTGCCAGCAGCTTAGTGGAGGGAGAGCAGTACTTC. The chain is built from TRBV7-9 and TRBJ2-7; a weak D match, TRBD2 (6 bases). The CDR3 extends over 12 amino acids. Germline-derived CDR1 and CDR2 are SEHNR and FQNEAQ (reference sequence). Trimming took 1 base from V and 7 from J, leaving 8 bases between them.

The chain combines TRBV6-1 with TRBJ1-1; TRBD1 matches at 7 bases. The CDR3 extends over 15 amino acids. Germline V gene sequence: CDR1 MNHNS, CDR2 SASEGT. Unmatched junction bases numbered 9, after V lost 6 bases and J lost 2 bases. This CDR3 reads CASSWTGAVNTEAFF. The CDR3, as DNA: TGTGCCAGCAGCTGGACAGGAGCGGTTAACACTGAAGCTTTCTTT.

This clonotype came up many times. The chain couples TRBV28 to TRBJ1-1; 7 bases line up with TRBD1. This CDR3 comprises 16 residues. Trimming removed 6 bases from V and 1 base from J; junction bases left unmatched: 11. In germline, CDR1 is MDHEN, CDR2 SYDVKM. The CDR3 nucleotides are TGTGCCAGCAGGTGGGTAGGGGGCTCAGCGAACACTGAAGCTTTCTTT. Translation gives CASRWVGGSANTEAFF.

This clonotype was detected many times. J is TRBJ2-2 and V is TRBV5-6; 9 bases fit TRBD1. Germline V gives CDR1 SGHDT, CDR2 YYEEEE. V trimming: 0 bases; J trimming: 6 bases; junction bases outside the gene matches: 0. This CDR3 is built from 14 residues. CDR3 amino acids: CASSLGQGAGELFF. DNA for the CDR3: TGTGCCAGCAGCTTGGGACAGGGGGCCGGGGAGCTGTTTTTT. Full variable domain (remainder filled in from reference TRBV5-6 and TRBJ2-2): DAGVTQSPTHLIKTRGQQVTLRCSPKSGHDTVSWYQQALGQGPQFIFQYYEEEERQRGNFPDRFSGHQFPNYSSELNVNALLLGDSALYLCASSLGQGAGELFFGEGSRLTVL.

The chain couples TRBV6-2 or TRBV6-3 to TRBJ1-5, with D maybe TRBD1 (5 bases). CDR1 MNHEY and CDR2 SVGEGT come from the germline V gene. Trimming took 4 bases from V and 7 from J, leaving 11 bases between them. The CDR3 loop spans 13 amino acids. This CDR3 is CASSFQGGQPQHF. The CDR3 coding sequence is TGTGCCAGCAGTTTCCAGGGAGGCCAGCCCCAGCATTTT.

Many counts were recorded for this clonotype. The rearrangement links TRBV12-3 or TRBV12-4 to TRBJ2-1, with D possibly TRBD2 on 5 matching bases. The CDR3 sequence is 14 residues long. V lost 7 bases to trimming and J lost 7 bases, with 17 bases between them. The CDR3: CASTRSGETNEQFF. CDR3 DNA sequence: TGTGCCAGCACACGTTCCGGGGAAACAAATGAGCAGTTCTTC.

Only one count was recorded for this clonotype. The V call is TRBV11-2, the J call TRBJ1-1, with D hard to call. The germline V gene has CDR1 SGHAT and CDR2 FQNNGV. V was clipped by 2 bases and J by 1 base, with 11 bases between them. CDR3 length: 15 residues. The CDR3, as DNA: TGTGCCAGCAGCTTACGGTTGGCCCCGAACACTGAAGCTTTCTTT. Translated, it gives CASSLRLAPNTEAFF.

In its sample, this clonotype was seen many times. The J gene is TRBJ2-7, the V gene TRBV20-1, with TRBD1 matching over 11 bases. J was trimmed by 6 bases and V by 6 bases; bases with no gene match: 10. Germline values: CDR1 DFQATT, CDR2 SNEGSKA (reference sequence). The CDR3 has 14 amino acids. DNA of the CDR3: TGCAGTGCAAGCCCCGGACAGGGGGCTGCCGAGCAGTACTTC. Translated, it gives CSASPGQGAAEQYF.

At least ten counts were recorded for this clonotype. The rearrangement links TRBV5-1 to TRBJ2-1; perhaps TRBD2 as D (5 bases). The germline V gene has CDR1 SGHRS and CDR2 YFSETQ. This CDR3 region has 12 residues. V was cut by 1 base and J by 12 bases, with 11 bases left in between. In nucleotides, the CDR3 is TGCGCCAGCAGCTTGTCGGGGTTTGTGCAGTTCTTC. Amino acids: CASSLSGFVQFF.

This clonotype was seen repeatedly, ten times or more. The chain uses TRBV5-1 and TRBJ1-1, with D possibly TRBD1 on 6 matching bases. This CDR3 comprises 14 residues. Trimming cost V 4 bases and J 1 base, with 11 bases left between them. Looked up from germline, CDR1 is SGHRS and CDR2 is YFSETQ. The CDR3 sequence: CASSPGQTNTEAFF. The DNA for the CDR3 is TGCGCCAGCAGCCCGGGACAAACGAACACTGAAGCTTTCTTT.

This clonotype occurred a few times. The rearrangement joins TRBV2 to TRBJ1-1; D not certain. This CDR3 region has 15 residues. The ends were cut back, 3 bases at V and 1 base at J, with 12 bases in the middle. Germline V lookup: CDR1 SNHLY, CDR2 FYNNEI. CDR3 protein: CASSDSQWPNTEAFF. Here the CDR3 DNA reads TGTGCCAGCAGTGACTCTCAATGGCCGAACACTGAAGCTTTCTTT.

This clonotype was found many times. The J gene is TRBJ2-2, the V gene TRBV20-1; D might be TRBD2 (5 bases). V lost 0 bases, J lost 3 bases, and 14 bases lay in between. The germline gives CDR1 DFQATT, CDR2 SNEGSKA (reference sequence). This CDR3 is built from 16 residues. The CDR3 DNA reads as TGCAGTGCTAGAGACGGCGGGTCCGGCGACACCGGGGAGCTGTTTTTT. Its translation is CSARDGGSGDTGELFF.

The J gene is TRBJ2-1, the V gene TRBV10-3; 7 nucleotides match TRBD1. Germline lookup yields CDR1 ENHRY and CDR2 SYGVKD. The CDR3 is 15 amino acids. With 6 bases clipped from V and 3 bases from J, the junction kept 8 bases outside the gene matches. CDR3 sequence: CAIRPQGVSYNEQFF. The CDR3 DNA follows: TGTGCCATCAGGCCCCAGGGGGTGAGCTACAATGAGCAGTTCTTC.

This clonotype was counted a few times. The CDR3 nucleotides read TGCGCCAGCAGCCTGGACGGAGGGCTGTACAATGAGCAGTTCTTC. Translation: CASSLDGGLYNEQFF. V and J are TRBV5-1 and TRBJ2-1, with D tentatively TRBD2 (6 bases). Germline V gene data show CDR1 as SGHRS and CDR2 as YFSETQ. V shed 4 bases and J shed 4 bases, with 15 bases lying between them. This CDR3 is 15 amino acids long.

The V gene is TRBV11-3, the J gene TRBJ2-3; D may be TRBD2 (6 bases). Per the germline V gene, CDR1 is SGHNT and CDR2 is YENEEA. The CDR3 consists of 16 residues. V shed 1 base and J shed 4 bases, with 15 bases lying between them. CDR3 in amino acids: CASSLVAGSGADTQYF. CDR3 nucleotide sequence: TGTGCCAGCAGCTTAGTAGCCGGGAGTGGAGCAGATACGCAGTATTTT.

This clonotype was detected only a few times. V gene TRBV2 combines with J gene TRBJ2-1, with D possibly TRBD2 on 5 matching bases. V was pared by 6 bases and J by 2 bases, with 14 bases between. Germline-derived CDR1 and CDR2 are SNHLY and FYNNEI. The CDR3 is 15 residues long. CDR3 DNA: TGTGCCAGCAGGGAGGCGCAGCCCGCCTACAATGAGCAGTTCTTC. It encodes CASREAQPAYNEQFF.

This chain links TRBV2 with TRBJ2-7; D is uncertain. V lost 7 bases, J lost 0 bases, and 13 bases lay in between. This CDR3 spans 14 amino acids. Germline loops: CDR1 SNHLY, CDR2 FYNNEI. The CDR3 nucleotides are TGTGCCAGCAACCTTCTACAGAGCTCCTACGAGCAGTACTTC. This translates into CASNLLQSSYEQYF.

This clonotype was seen ten or more times. This sequence joins TRBV6-1 and TRBJ2-5; possible D gene TRBD1, 5 bases. From germline, CDR1 is MNHNS and CDR2 SASEGT. The CDR3 contains 15 residues. V was clipped by 6 bases and J by 5 bases, with 19 bases between them. CDR3 in DNA: TGTGCCAGCAGCGGGCGTTTAGCAAGGGGTGAGACCCAGTACTTC. Its translation is CASSGRLARGETQYF.